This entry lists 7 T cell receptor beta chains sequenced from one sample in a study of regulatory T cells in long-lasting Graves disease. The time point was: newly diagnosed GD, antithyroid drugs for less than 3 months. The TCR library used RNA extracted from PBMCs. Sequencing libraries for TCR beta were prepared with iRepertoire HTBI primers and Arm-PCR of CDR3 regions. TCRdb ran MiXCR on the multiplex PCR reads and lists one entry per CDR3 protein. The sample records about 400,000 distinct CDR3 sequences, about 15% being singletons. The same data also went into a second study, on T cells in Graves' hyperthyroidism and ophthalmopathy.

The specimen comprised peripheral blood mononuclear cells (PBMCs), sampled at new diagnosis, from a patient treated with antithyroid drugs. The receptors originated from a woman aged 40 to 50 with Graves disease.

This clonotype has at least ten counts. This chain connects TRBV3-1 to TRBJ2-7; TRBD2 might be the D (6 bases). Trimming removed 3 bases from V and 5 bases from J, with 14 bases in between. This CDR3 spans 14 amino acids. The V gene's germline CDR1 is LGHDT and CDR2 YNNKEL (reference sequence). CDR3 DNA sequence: TGTGCCAGCAGCCAGACGGGAGTCTTAGACGAGCAGTACTTC. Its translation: CASSQTGVLDEQYF.

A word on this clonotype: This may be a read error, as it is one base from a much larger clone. The CDR3 region has the DNA TGCGCCAGCAGCCAAGCCAAATATTCCTACAATGAGCAGTCCTTC. Translated: CASSQAKYSYNEQSF. The chain recombines TRBV4-3 with TRBJ2-1; D gene uncertain. CDR3 length: 15 amino acids. Germline V gene lookup returns CDR1 LGHNA and CDR2 YSLEER.

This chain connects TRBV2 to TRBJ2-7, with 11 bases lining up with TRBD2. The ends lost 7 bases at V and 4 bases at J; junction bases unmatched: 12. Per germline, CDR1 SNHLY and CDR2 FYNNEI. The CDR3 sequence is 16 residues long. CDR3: CASNPTSGSGGYEQYF. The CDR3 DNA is TGTGCCAGCAACCCCACTAGCGGGAGTGGGGGATACGAGCAGTACTTC.

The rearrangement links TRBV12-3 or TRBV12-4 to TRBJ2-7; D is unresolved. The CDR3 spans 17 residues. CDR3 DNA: TGTGCCAGCAGTTTGGGTGGTTTGAGTTCCAGCTCCCACGAGCAGTACGTC. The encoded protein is CASSLGGLSSSSHEQYV.

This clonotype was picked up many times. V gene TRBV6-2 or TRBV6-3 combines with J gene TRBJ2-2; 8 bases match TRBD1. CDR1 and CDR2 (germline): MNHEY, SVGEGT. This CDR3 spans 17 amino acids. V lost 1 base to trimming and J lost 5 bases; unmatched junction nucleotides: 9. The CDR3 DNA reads TGTGCCAGCAGTTACTTGAGCCTAAGACAGGGGACCGGGGAGCTGTTTTTT. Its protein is CASSYLSLRQGTGELFF.

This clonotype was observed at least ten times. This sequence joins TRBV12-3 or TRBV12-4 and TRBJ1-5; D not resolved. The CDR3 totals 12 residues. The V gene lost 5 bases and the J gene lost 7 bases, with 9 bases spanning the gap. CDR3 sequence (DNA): TGTGCCAGCAGTATGGGATGGCAGCCCCAGCATTTT. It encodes CASSMGWQPQHF.

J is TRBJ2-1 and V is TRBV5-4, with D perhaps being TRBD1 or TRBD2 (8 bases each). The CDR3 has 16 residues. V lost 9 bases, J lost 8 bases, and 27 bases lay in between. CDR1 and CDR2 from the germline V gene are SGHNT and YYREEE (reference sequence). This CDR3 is CATLQGASGSIDEQFF. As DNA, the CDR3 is TGTGCCACACTTCAGGGGGCCAGCGGGAGTATCGATGAGCAGTTCTTC.